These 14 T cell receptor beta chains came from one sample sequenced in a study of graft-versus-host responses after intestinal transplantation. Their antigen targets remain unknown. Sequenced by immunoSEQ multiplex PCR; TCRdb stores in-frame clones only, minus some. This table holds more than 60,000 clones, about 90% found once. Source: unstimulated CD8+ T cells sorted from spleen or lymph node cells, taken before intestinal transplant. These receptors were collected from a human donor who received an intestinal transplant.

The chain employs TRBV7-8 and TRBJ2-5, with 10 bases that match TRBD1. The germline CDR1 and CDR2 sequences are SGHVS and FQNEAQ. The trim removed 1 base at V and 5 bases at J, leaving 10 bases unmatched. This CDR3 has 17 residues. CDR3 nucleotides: TGTGCCAGCAGCTTAGTGCCCGGGACAGGGGTGGGGGAGACCCAGTACTTC. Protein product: CASSLVPGTGVGETQYF.

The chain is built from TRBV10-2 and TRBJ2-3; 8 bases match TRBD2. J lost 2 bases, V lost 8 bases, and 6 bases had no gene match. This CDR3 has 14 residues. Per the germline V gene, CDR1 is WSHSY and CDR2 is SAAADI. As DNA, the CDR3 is TGCGCCAGCCAAACTAGCGGCGTCACAGATACGCAGTATTTT. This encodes CASQTSGVTDTQYF.

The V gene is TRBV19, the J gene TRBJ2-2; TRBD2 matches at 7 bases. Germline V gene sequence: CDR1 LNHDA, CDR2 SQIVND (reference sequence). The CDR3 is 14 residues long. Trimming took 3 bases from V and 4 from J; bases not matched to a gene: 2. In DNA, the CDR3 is TGTGCCAGTAGTATGGGGGAGGGCACCGGGGAGCTGTTTTTT. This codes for CASSMGEGTGELFF. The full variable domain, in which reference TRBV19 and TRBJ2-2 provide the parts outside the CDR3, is DGGITQSPKYLFRKEGQNVTLSCEQNLNHDAMYWYRQDPGQGLRLIYYSQIVNDFQKGDIAEGYSVSREKKESFPLTVTSAQKNPTAFYLCASSMGEGTGELFFGEGSRLTVL.

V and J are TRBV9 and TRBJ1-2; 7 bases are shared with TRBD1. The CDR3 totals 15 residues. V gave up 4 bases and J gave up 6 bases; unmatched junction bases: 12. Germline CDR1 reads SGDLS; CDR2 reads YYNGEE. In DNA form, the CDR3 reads TGTGCCAGCAGCCTATTGGGGCAGGGGGAAGATGGCTACACCTTC. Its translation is CASSLLGQGEDGYTF.

The CDR3 DNA is TGTGCCAGCACCTACCCTAGCGGGGCAAGGGGTACGCAGTATTTT. Its protein is CASTYPSGARGTQYF. The V and J genes are TRBV6-1 and TRBJ2-3; 9 bases line up with TRBD2. The CDR3 consists of 15 residues. CDR1 MNHNS and CDR2 SASEGT come from the germline V gene. V lost 7 bases and J lost 8; bases outside the gene matches: 13.

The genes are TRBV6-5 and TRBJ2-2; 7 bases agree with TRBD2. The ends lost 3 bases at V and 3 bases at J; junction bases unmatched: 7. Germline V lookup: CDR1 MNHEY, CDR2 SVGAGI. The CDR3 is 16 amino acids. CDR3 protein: CASSYSRAGDTGELFF. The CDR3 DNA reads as TGTGCCAGCAGTTATTCACGGGCGGGGGACACCGGGGAGCTGTTTTTT.

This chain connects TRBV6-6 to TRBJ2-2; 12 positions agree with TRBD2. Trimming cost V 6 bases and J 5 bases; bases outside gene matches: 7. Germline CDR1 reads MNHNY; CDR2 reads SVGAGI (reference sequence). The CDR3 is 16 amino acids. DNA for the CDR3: TGTGCCAGCAGGCCGGGACTAGCGGGCCGGACCGGGGAGCTGTTTTTT. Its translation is CASRPGLAGRTGELFF.

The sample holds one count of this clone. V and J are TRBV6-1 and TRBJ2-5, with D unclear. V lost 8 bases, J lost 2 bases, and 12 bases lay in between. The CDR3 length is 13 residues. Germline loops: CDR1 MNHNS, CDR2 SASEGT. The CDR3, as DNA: TGTGCCAGCTCGGCAGGTCCTCAAGAGACCCAGTACTTC. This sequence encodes CASSAGPQETQYF.

CDR3 bases: TGCGCCAGCAGCCAAGATTATGGTAGCCCATACGAGCAGTACTTC. Translating gives CASSQDYGSPYEQYF. The genes are TRBV4-1 and TRBJ2-7, with D uncertain. V gave up 0 bases and J gave up 4 bases, with 13 bases separating them. Germline V lookup: CDR1 MGHRA, CDR2 YSYEKL. The CDR3 extends over 15 amino acids.

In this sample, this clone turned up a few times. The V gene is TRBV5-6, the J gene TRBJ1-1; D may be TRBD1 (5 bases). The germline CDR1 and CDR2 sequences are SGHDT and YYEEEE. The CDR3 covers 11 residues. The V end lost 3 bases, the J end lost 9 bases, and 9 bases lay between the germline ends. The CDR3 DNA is TGTGCCAGCAGCTCGGGGGTGAAAGCTTTCTTT. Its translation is CASSSGVKAFF. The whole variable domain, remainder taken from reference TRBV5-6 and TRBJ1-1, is DAGVTQSPTHLIKTRGQQVTLRCSPKSGHDTVSWYQQALGQGPQFIFQYYEEEERQRGNFPDRFSGHQFPNYSSELNVNALLLGDSALYLCASSSGVKAFFGQGTRLTVV.

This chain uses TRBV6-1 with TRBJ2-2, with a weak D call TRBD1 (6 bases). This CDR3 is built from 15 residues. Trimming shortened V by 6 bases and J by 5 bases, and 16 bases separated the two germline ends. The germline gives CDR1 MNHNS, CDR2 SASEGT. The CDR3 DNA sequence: TGTGCCAGCAGCGTAGACAGGCTTGGGACCGGGGAGCTGTTTTTT. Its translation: CASSVDRLGTGELFF.

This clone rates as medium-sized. CDR3 bases: TGTGCCAGCAGCACCGGGACAATATATGGCTACACCTTC. It translates to CASSTGTIYGYTF. The chain links TRBV2 to TRBJ1-2; TRBD1 is a possible D gene (6 bases). From germline, CDR1 is SNHLY and CDR2 FYNNEI. The CDR3 sequence is 13 residues long. Trimming left V 6 bases short and J 5 bases short, with 13 bases between.

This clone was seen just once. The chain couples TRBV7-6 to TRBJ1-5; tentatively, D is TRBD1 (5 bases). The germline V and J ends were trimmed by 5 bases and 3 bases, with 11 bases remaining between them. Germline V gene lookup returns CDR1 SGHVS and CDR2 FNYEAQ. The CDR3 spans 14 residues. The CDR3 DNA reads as TGTGCCAGCAGCCCCGGGGGGTACAATCAGCCCCAGCATTTT. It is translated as CASSPGGYNQPQHF.

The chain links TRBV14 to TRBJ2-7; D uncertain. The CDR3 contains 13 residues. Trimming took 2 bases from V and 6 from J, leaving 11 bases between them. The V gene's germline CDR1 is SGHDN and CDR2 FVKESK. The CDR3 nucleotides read TGTGCCAGCAGCCAATATTACTTCGGCGAGCAGTACTTC. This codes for CASSQYYFGEQYF. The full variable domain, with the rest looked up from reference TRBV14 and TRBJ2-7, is EAGVTQFPSHSVIEKGQTVTLRCDPISGHDNLYWYRRVMGKEIKFLLHFVKESKQDESGMPNNRFLAERTGGTYSTLKVQPAELEDSGVYFCASSQYYFGEQYFGPGTRLTVT.